This T cell receptor (beta chain) originates from a study of OX40 agonist ivuxolimab in advanced cancers. About the study: The eligibility criteria allowed prior anti-PD-1, anti-PD-L1 or anti-CTLA-4 therapy, and around 40% had some. Two cutaneous melanoma patients and one hepatocellular carcinoma patient, three in all, had partial responses.

Comment on this clone: Its specificity is not known.

TCRdb's table, derived via immunoSEQ multiplex PCR, lists solely in-frame clones and lacks some. The table records approximately 82,000 clones, roughly 89% of them present only once. People who had autoimmune disease history or systemic immunosuppression were excluded. Overall study findings and caveats: Patients who responded partially at 0.1-3.0 mg/kg showed clonal expansion ranking among the lowest.

CDR3 length: 16 amino acids. Trimming at V came to 4 bases and at J to 3 bases, leaving 12 bases not matched to a gene. CDR1 and CDR2 from the germline V gene are SGHRS and YFSETQ. The origin of this receptor is an adult with an advanced solid tumor such as melanoma, head and neck, liver or kidney cancer. The chain uses TRBV5-1 and TRBJ2-5; TRBD1 aligns across 7 bases. The material sequenced was CD4+ or CD8+ T cells sorted from blood, taken in a trial of the OX40 agonist ivuxolimab. The CDR3, as DNA: TGCGCCAGCAGCCCGACACCAAAGGGGGCCAAAGAGACCCAGTACTTC. It is translated as CASSPTPKGAKETQYF.